This T cell receptor (beta chain) originates from a study of shared clonotypes between healthy human individuals. As for the study in general: Researchers assigned three CD4 naive, three CD4 memory, two CD8 naive and one CD8 memory plate to each donor. Study results and caveats: Measured sharing among donors was expected to vary with sequencing depth.

Genomic DNA per cell subset filled all wells of several immunoSEQ plates. The repertoire was sequenced with immunoSEQ multiplex PCR; TCRdb's copy has only in-frame clones and lacks some. Of 650,000 to 700,000 clones listed, around 90% are singletons. CD45RO+ cells went into CD8 memory alongside CCR7-negative CD45RA+ TemRA cells. On this clone itself: Its antigen remains unidentified.

V was cut by 2 bases and J by 4 bases, with 15 bases left in between. The CDR3 runs to 16 residues. CDR1 MNHNY and CDR2 SVGAGI come from the germline V gene (reference sequence). V is TRBV6-6 and J is TRBJ2-1; either TRBD1 or TRBD2 may supply D (5 bases each). The receptor comes from a man aged 18 to 35 in good health. Some clones in this sample may be carry-over from other donors' samples. The specimen was memory CD8+ T cells from PBMCs. The subset here: CD45RO+ cells pooled with CCR7-negative TemRA cells. CDR3 region: CASSYGGPRKYNEQFF. The CDR3 region has the DNA TGTGCCAGCAGTTACGGGGGACCGCGAAAATACAATGAGCAGTTCTTC.